This T cell receptor (beta chain) was found in a study of T cells after posttransplantation cyclophosphamide. Treatment was busulfan-fludarabine conditioning, a marrow graft, and cyclophosphamide on days +3 and +4. This clone was counted ten times or more. Its target is not known. TCRdb keeps only in-frame clones here, not all; method: immunoSEQ multiplex PCR. The sample shows approximately 10,000 clones, none of them appearing just once. Study results and caveats: Recipient CMV seropositivity and CMV reactivation strongly tracked TRB clonality. Tissue-infiltrating T cells from skin or gut overlapped little with blood T cells. Donor-recipient repertoire similarity was low at 1-2 months, rising over year one.

In germline, CDR1 is SGHRS, CDR2 YFSETQ. The CDR3 has 15 amino acids. V lost 3 bases, J lost 10 bases, and 5 bases stayed unmatched. The V and J genes are TRBV5-1 and TRBJ1-6, with 12 nucleotides matching TRBD1. The TCR originated in a female patient aged 35-55 years who received an allogeneic stem cell transplant from a related donor, was CMV-positive, and had no GVHD. These T cells may partly come from the graft donor. Sequencing was performed on PBMCs, taken after allogeneic stem cell transplant with posttransplant cyclophosphamide. The CDR3 protein is CASSWGQGASSPLHF. In nucleotides, the CDR3 is TGCGCCAGCAGCTGGGGACAGGGGGCCAGCTCACCCCTCCACTTT.